The entry that follows covers one T cell receptor beta chain sequence. Its matching antigen is unknown. TCRdb re-derived calls from the 5' RACE reads in MiXCR, one entry per CDR3 protein. The data hold some 450,000 distinct CDR3 sequences, with roughly 17% observed a single time. The sample originates from a study of CD8 T cells in ankylosing spondylitis. General study points: Ankylosing spondylitis blood appeared to be characterized by a TCR beta motif of eight highly homologous variants. Enrichment of disease-linked clones was reportedly significant in matched ankylosing spondylitis synovial fluid.

Deletions cut 3 bases from V and 6 bases from J, with 9 bases between. The germline gives CDR1 MDHEN, CDR2 SYDVKM. The CDR3 loop spans 13 amino acids. This receptor was identified in a male donor with ankylosing spondylitis. Material for sequencing was blood, either unsorted or a sorted T cell fraction (not recorded which). The chain combines TRBV28 with TRBJ1-5; possible D gene TRBD1, 5 bases. CDR3 in DNA: TGTGCCAGCAGTTTGTTCCAGGGTCAGCCCCAGCATTTT. It encodes CASSLFQGQPQHF.